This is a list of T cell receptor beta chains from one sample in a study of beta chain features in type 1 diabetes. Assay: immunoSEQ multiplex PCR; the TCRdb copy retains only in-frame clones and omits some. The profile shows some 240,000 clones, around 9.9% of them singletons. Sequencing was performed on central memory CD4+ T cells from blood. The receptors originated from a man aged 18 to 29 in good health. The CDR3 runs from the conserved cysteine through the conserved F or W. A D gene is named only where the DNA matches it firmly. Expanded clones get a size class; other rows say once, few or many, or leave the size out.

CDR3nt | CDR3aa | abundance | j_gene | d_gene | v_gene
TGTGCCAGCAGCTTACGGGGGCGAAATGAAGCTTTCTTT | CASSLRGRNEAFF | many | TRBJ1-1 | - | TRBV5-6
TGCGCCAGCAGCGAGTACAATGAGCAGTTCTTC | CASSEYNEQFF | many | TRBJ2-1 | - | TRBV5-1
TGCGCCAGCAGCACCAACCGGGAGGGCGGCGAGCAGTACTTC | CASSTNREGGEQYF | - | TRBJ2-7 | TRBD2 | TRBV5-1
TGTGCCAGTGGGGGAGGCTACGAGCAGTACTTC | CASGGGYEQYF | few | TRBJ2-7 | - | TRBV19
TGTGCCATCAACCAAGAGGCCCAAGATACGCAGTATTTT | CAINQEAQDTQYF | many | TRBJ2-3 | - | TRBV10-3
TGTGCCAGCGCCAGCCATGACCTCGGCAATGAGCAGTTCTTC | CASASHDLGNEQFF | - | TRBJ2-1 | - | TRBV6-6
TGTGCCTGGATGGAACACCCGAACACTGAAGCTTTCTTT | CAWMEHPNTEAFF | many | TRBJ1-1 | - | TRBV30
TGTGCCAGCAAGGTTGGGAACACTGAAGCTTTCTTT | CASKVGNTEAFF | - | TRBJ1-1 | - | TRBV6-1
TGTGCCAGCAGTGCAGACAGGGAGGACGAGCAGTACTTC | CASSADREDEQYF | few | TRBJ2-7 | - | TRBV7-8
TGCGCCAGCAGCCGCCTAGCGGGAGGAACCGGGGAGCTGTTTTTT | CASSRLAGGTGELFF | - | TRBJ2-2 | TRBD2 | TRBV10-1
TGTGCCTGGAATAGCGGGATGGCAGAGACCCAGTACTTC | CAWNSGMAETQYF | few | TRBJ2-5 | TRBD2 | TRBV30
TGTGCCAGCAGCGCAGGGGCTAGCGGATACAATGAGCAGTTCTTC | CASSAGASGYNEQFF | many | TRBJ2-1 | - | TRBV9
TGTGCCAGCAGTTCTGGCGAGAGATTTAAAAACATTCAGTACTTC | CASSSGERFKNIQYF | - | TRBJ2-4 | - | TRBV6-6
TGTGCCACCAGCCGACGGGTTGCGGGAGGTGCAGAGACCCAGTACTTC | CATSRRVAGGAETQYF | - | TRBJ2-5 | TRBD2 | TRBV15
TGTGCCAGCAGATTAGCGGGGCATTCCTACAATGAGCAGTTCTTC | CASRLAGHSYNEQFF | many | TRBJ2-1 | TRBD2 | TRBV6-5
TGTGCCAGCAGACCCTCAATCAGGGGAAGCAATCAGCCCCAGCATTTT | CASRPSIRGSNQPQHF | few | TRBJ1-5 | - | TRBV28
TGTGCCAGCAGTTTGTTTTCCGTCGGTGGTCAGCCCCAGCATTTT | CASSLFSVGGQPQHF | few | TRBJ1-5 | - | TRBV27
TGTGCCAGCAGCCCAGGACAGATTTGGGATACGCAGTATTTT | CASSPGQIWDTQYF | - | TRBJ2-3 | - | TRBV7-2
TGCAGTCTCAGAGGCACAGATACGCAGTATTTT | CSLRGTDTQYF | few | TRBJ2-3 | - | TRBV29-1
TGTGCCAGCAGCGTAGGGACAGGGACTTATGGCTACACCTTC | CASSVGTGTYGYTF | - | TRBJ1-2 | TRBD1 | TRBV9
TGCAGCGTTGTGAGGGCAACTAATGAAAAACTGTTTTTT | CSVVRATNEKLFF | few | TRBJ1-4 | - | TRBV29-1
TGCACCAGTACCGGGGGAGCCAACCAAGAGACCCAGTACTTC | CTSTGGANQETQYF | - | TRBJ2-5 | - | TRBV29-1
TGTGCCAGCAGTGACCAGAAAAGCGTTGGTAATGAGCAGTTCTTC | CASSDQKSVGNEQFF | - | TRBJ2-1 | - | TRBV6-4
TGCGCCAGCAGCTTGAAGCTAGCACCCAATGAGCAGTTCTTC | CASSLKLAPNEQFF | many | TRBJ2-1 | - | TRBV5-1
TGTGCCAGCAGCTTGGTAGGGTTGAACACTGAAGCTTTCTTT | CASSLVGLNTEAFF | few | TRBJ1-1 | - | TRBV5-6
TGTGCCAGCAGTCTCGACCGAAGCTCCTACAATGAGCAGTTCTTC | CASSLDRSSYNEQFF | - | TRBJ2-1 | - | TRBV28